This is a list of T cell receptor beta chains from one sample in a study of T-cell reconstitution after alpha-beta-depleted transplantation in children. TCRdb reanalysed the PCR reads using MiXCR and keeps one entry per CDR3 protein. Among a few hundred thousand distinct CDR3 sequences listed, approximately 10% were seen once. The sample was PBMCs from the stem cell graft donor, taken from the stem cell graft. The receptors were sampled from a human donor who donated a stem cell graft to a child with acute myeloid leukemia. The CDR3 runs from the conserved cysteine through the conserved F or W. Fields, in order: CDR3 protein, CDR3 DNA, D gene, clone size, J gene, V gene. A D gene is named only where the DNA matches it firmly. Some rows have no size entry. The others give once, few or many, or a class for an expanded clone.

CASKPSAGGRWDTQYF	TGCGCCAGCAAGCCCTCCGCGGGGGGACGTTGGGATACGCAGTATTTT	TRBD2	-	TRBJ2-3	TRBV5-1
CSVSVAGGYNEQFF	TGCAGCGTTAGCGTAGCGGGGGGGTACAATGAGCAGTTCTTC	TRBD2	few	TRBJ2-1	TRBV29-1
CATGTANTGELFF	TGTGCCACCGGGACAGCAAACACCGGGGAGCTGTTTTTT	TRBD1	few	TRBJ2-2	TRBV6-6
CASSKARTYAYEQYF	TGTGCCAGCAGCAAAGCGCGTACTTATGCCTACGAGCAGTACTTC	-	-	TRBJ2-7	TRBV21-1
CSVEIPSGGVEQFF	TGCAGCGTTGAAATTCCTAGCGGGGGAGTTGAGCAGTTCTTC	TRBD2	few	TRBJ2-1	TRBV29-1
CSARGGFSEAFF	TGCAGTGCCCGAGGGGGATTCTCTGAAGCTTTCTTT	-	-	TRBJ1-1	TRBV20-1
CASSDLAVMADTQYF	TGTGCCAGCAGTGACCTAGCGGTAATGGCAGATACGCAGTATTTT	TRBD2	-	TRBJ2-3	TRBV6-1
CASTTGIQETQYF	TGTGCCAGCACTACGGGAATCCAAGAGACCCAGTACTTC	-	-	TRBJ2-5	TRBV7-2
CSVGILPEDTQYF	TGCAGCGTTGGGATACTACCCGAGGATACGCAGTATTTT	-	few	TRBJ2-3	TRBV29-1
CASSLRAGVTGELFF	TGTGCCAGCAGCTTACGGGCAGGTGTCACCGGGGAGCTGTTTTTT	-	-	TRBJ2-2	TRBV7-2
CASSHEEVNEQFF	TGTGCCAGCAGTCATGAGGAGGTCAATGAGCAGTTCTTC	-	few	TRBJ2-1	TRBV9
CASSLAVQGPGELFF	TGCGCCAGCAGCTTGGCCGTTCAGGGCCCCGGGGAGCTGTTTTTT	-	few	TRBJ2-2	TRBV5-1
CASRLAGGPEQYF	TGCGCCAGCAGACTAGCGGGAGGTCCCGAGCAGTACTTC	TRBD2	few	TRBJ2-7	TRBV5-1
CASTSGVVTGELFF	TGCGCCAGCACATCGGGGGTTGTCACCGGGGAGCTGTTTTTT	-	many	TRBJ2-2	TRBV5-1
CAISSGGQPDTQYF	TGTGCCATCAGTTCCGGTGGGCAACCAGATACGCAGTATTTT	-	-	TRBJ2-3	TRBV10-3
CSASPGVGQPQHF	TGCAGTGCTAGTCCAGGGGTTGGACAGCCCCAGCATTTT	-	-	TRBJ1-5	TRBV20-1
CSAPPPGQLRKETQYF	TGCAGTGCTCCTCCACCGGGACAGCTGCGTAAGGAGACCCAGTACTTC	TRBD1	few	TRBJ2-5	TRBV20-1
CASSYSFFRESNSPLHF	TGTGCCAGCAGTTATTCATTTTTCCGAGAGTCAAATTCACCCCTCCACTTT	-	-	TRBJ1-6	TRBV6-5
CASSFYRTDGYTF	TGTGCCAGCAGTTTCTATCGGACCGATGGCTACACCTTC	-	few	TRBJ1-2	TRBV6-6
CSASGLARETQYF	TGCAGTGCCTCGGGACTAGCTAGGGAGACCCAGTACTTC	TRBD2	many	TRBJ2-5	TRBV20-1
CSANSAGVEQFF	TGCAGTGCCAACTCTGCGGGAGTTGAGCAGTTCTTC	TRBD2	-	TRBJ2-1	TRBV20-1
CASSLGPTGYF	TGTGCCAGCAGCTTAGGGCCCACAGGCTATTTT	-	many	TRBJ2-3	TRBV7-2
CASSLRAEGGELFF	TGTGCCAGCAGCTTACGAGCCGAGGGCGGGGAGCTGTTTTTT	-	-	TRBJ2-2	TRBV7-2
CASSYQDGELFF	TGTGCCAGCAGTTACCAGGACGGGGAGCTGTTTTTT	-	-	TRBJ2-2	TRBV6-5
CASSDSRTPVLMFF	TGCGCCAGCAGCGACTCACGGACCCCGGTGTTAATGTTTTTT	-	-	TRBJ2-2	TRBV5-1
CSARVGTDPLETQYF	TGCAGTGCTAGAGTAGGGACGGATCCTTTGGAGACCCAGTACTTC	-	few	TRBJ2-5	TRBV20-1
CASSKKGSGNTIYF	TGTGCCAGCAGCAAGAAAGGGTCTGGAAACACCATATATTTT	-	few	TRBJ1-3	TRBV12-3/TRBV12-4